This T cell receptor beta chain stems from a study of blood T cell repertoires in COVID-19. Participants reported their clinical history, and cohort assignment relied on those reports. The germline gives CDR1 SGHRS, CDR2 YFSETQ. The V segment lost 2 bases and the J segment 2 bases; nucleotides outside the gene matches: 2. The length of the CDR3 is 15 residues. TCRdb keeps only in-frame clones here, not all; method: immunoSEQ multiplex PCR. This table holds 250,000 to 300,000 clones, around nine tenths found once. The source is a woman between 55 and 75 years old who had recovered from COVID-19. The chain is built from TRBV5-1 and TRBJ2-1; 9 positions match TRBD2. Input material: PBMCs or T cells enriched from blood (not recorded which). The chain's CDR3 is CASSFSGGPYNEQFF. CDR3 in DNA: TGCGCCAGCAGCTTCAGCGGGGGGCCCTACAATGAGCAGTTCTTC.